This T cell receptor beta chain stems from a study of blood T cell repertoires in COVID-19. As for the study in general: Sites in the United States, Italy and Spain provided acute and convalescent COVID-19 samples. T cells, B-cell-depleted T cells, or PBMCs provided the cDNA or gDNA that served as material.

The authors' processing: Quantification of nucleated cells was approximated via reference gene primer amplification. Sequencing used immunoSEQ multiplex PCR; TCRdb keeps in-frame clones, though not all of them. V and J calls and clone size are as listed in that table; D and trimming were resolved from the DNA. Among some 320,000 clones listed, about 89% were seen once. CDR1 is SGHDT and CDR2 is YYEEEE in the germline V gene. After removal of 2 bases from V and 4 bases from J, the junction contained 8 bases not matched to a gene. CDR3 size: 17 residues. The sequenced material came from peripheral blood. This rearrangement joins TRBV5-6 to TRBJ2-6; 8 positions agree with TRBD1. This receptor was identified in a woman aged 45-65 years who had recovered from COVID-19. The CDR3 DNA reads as TGTGCCAGCAGCTTCTGGACAGGGCGTAGCGGGGCCAACGTCCTGACTTTC. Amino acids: CASSFWTGRSGANVLTF.